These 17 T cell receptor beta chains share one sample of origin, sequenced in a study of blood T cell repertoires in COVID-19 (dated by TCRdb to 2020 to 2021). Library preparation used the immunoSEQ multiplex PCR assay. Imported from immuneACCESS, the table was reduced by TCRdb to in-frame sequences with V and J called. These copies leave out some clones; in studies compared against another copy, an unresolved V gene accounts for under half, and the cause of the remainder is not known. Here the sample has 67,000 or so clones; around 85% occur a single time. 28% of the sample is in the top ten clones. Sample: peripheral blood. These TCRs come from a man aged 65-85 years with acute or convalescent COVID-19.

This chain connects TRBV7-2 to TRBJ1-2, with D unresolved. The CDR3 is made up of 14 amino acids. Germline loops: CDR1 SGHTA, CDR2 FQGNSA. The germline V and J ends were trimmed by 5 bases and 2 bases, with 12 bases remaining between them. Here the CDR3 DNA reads TGTGCCAGCAGCGATTACCAGGCCAACTATGGCTACACCTTC. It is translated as CASSDYQANYGYTF. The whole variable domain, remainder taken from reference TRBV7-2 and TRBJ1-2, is GAGVSQSPSNKVTEKGKDVELRCDPISGHTALYWYRQSLGQGLEFLIYFQGNSAPDKSGLPSDRFSAERTGGSVSTLTIQRTQQEDSAVYLCASSDYQANYGYTFGSGTRLTVV.

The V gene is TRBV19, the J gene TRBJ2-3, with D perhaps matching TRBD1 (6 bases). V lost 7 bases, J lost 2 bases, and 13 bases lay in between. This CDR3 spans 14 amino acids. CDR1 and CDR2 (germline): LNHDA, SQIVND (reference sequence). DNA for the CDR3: TGTGCCAGTACCCCAGGGGCCCACACAGATACGCAGTATTTT. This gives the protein CASTPGAHTDTQYF.

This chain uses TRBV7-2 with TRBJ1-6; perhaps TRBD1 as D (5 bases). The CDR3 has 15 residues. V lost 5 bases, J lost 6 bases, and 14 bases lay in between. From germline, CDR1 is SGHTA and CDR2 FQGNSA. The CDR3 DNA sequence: TGTGCCAGCAGCGTAGGCCCAGGGTTTAATTCACCCCTCCACTTT. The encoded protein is CASSVGPGFNSPLHF. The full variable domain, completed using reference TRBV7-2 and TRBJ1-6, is GAGVSQSPSNKVTEKGKDVELRCDPISGHTALYWYRQSLGQGLEFLIYFQGNSAPDKSGLPSDRFSAERTGGSVSTLTIQRTQQEDSAVYLCASSVGPGFNSPLHFGNGTRLTVT.

CDR3 sequence reads: CAWTGSGNTIYF. The DNA of the CDR3 is TGTGCCTGGACAGGCTCTGGAAACACCATATATTTT. This sequence joins TRBV30 and TRBJ1-3; the D is unclear. Germline V gene data show CDR1 as GTSNPN and CDR2 as SVGIG (reference sequence). The CDR3 loop spans 12 amino acids. The V end was cut by 4 bases, the J end by 0 bases, with 4 bases between.

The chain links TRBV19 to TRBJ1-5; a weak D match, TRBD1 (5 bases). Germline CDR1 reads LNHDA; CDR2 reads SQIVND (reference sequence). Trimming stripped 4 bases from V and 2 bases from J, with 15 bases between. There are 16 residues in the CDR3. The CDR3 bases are TGTGCCAGTAGTAACTTCACAGGTTTTCGCAATCAGCCCCAGCATTTT. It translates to CASSNFTGFRNQPQHF.

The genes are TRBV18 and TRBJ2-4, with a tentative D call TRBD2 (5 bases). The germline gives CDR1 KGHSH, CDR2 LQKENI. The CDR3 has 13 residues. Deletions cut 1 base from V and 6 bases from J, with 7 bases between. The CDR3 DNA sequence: TGTGCCAGCTCACCACAAGAGGGAAACATTCAGTACTTC. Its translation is CASSPQEGNIQYF.

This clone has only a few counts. Here the CDR3 DNA reads TGTGCCAGCAGCACCCCGGGTGGGAGTCTAGGGGAGCAGTACTTC. Translating gives CASSTPGGSLGEQYF. This chain connects TRBV7-9 to TRBJ2-7, with D maybe TRBD2 (5 bases). CDR1 and CDR2 from the germline V gene are SEHNR and FQNEAQ (reference sequence). CDR3 length equals 15 residues. With 5 bases removed from V and 7 bases from J, the gap between germline ends came to 21 bases.

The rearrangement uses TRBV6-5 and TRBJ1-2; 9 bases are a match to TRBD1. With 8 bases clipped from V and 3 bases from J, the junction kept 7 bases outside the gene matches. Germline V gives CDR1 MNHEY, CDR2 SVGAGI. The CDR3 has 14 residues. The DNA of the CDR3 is TGTGCCAGCGGGAGGGGACAGGGTGACTATGGCTACACCTTC. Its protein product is CASGRGQGDYGYTF.

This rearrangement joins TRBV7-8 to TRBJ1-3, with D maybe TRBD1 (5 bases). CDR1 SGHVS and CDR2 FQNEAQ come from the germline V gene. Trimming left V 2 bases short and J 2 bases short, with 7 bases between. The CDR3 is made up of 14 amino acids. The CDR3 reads CASSLTGAGNTIYF. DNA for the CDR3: TGTGCCAGCAGCTTAACGGGGGCTGGAAACACCATATATTTT.

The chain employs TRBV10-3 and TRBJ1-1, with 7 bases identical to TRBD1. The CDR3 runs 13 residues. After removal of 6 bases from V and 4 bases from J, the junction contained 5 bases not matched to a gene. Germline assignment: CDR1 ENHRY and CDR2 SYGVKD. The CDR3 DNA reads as TGTGCCATCAGGGGGGACAGCCTCACTGAAGCTTTCTTT. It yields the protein CAIRGDSLTEAFF.

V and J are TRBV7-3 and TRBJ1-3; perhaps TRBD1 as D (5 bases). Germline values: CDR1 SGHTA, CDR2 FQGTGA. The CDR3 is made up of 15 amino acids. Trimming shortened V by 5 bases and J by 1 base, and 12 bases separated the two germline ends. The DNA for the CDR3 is TGTGCCAGCAGCCTCGCGGGGGGATCTGGAAACACCATATATTTT. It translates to CASSLAGGSGNTIYF. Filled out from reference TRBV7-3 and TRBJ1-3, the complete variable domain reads GAGVSQTPSNKVTEKGKYVELRCDPISGHTALYWYRQSLGQGPEFLIYFQGTGAADDSGLPNDRFFAVRPEGSVSTLKIQRTERGDSAVYLCASSLAGGSGNTIYFGEGSWLTVV.

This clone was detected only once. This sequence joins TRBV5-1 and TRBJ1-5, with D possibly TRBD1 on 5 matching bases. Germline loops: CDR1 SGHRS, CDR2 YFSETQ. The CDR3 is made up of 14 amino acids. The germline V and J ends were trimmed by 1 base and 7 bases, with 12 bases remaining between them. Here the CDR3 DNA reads TGCGCCAGCAGCTTGTGGCAGGGAGGACAGCCCCAGCATTTT. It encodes CASSLWQGGQPQHF.

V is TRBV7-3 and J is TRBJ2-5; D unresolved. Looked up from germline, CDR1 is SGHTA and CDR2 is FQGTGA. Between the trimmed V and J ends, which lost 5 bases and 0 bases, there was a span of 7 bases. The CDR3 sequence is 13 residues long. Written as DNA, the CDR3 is TGTGCCAGCAGCCGACTCGACCAAGAGACCCAGTACTTC. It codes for CASSRLDQETQYF.

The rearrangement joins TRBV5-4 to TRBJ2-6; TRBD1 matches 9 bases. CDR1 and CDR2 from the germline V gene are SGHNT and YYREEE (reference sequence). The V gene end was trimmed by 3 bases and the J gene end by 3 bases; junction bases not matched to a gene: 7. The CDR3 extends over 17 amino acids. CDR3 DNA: TGTGCCAGCAGCTCGCGGACAGGGGCTAGTGGGGCCAACGTCCTGACTTTC. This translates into CASSSRTGASGANVLTF. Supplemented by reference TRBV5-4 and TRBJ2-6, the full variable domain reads ETGVTQSPTHLIKTRGQQVTLRCSSQSGHNTVSWYQQALGQGPQFIFQYYREEENGRGNFPPRFSGLQFPNYSSELNVNALELDDSALYLCASSSRTGASGANVLTFGAGSRLTVL.

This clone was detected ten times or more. The CDR3 sequence: CATSRELQGTYEQYF. CDR3 sequence (DNA): TGTGCCACCAGCAGAGAGCTTCAGGGAACCTACGAGCAGTACTTC. The rearrangement uses TRBV15 and TRBJ2-7, with a tentative D call TRBD1 (5 bases). V lost 0 bases, J lost 2 bases, and 11 bases lay in between. Germline V gene sequence: CDR1 LNHNV, CDR2 YYDKDF (reference sequence). The CDR3 spans 15 residues.

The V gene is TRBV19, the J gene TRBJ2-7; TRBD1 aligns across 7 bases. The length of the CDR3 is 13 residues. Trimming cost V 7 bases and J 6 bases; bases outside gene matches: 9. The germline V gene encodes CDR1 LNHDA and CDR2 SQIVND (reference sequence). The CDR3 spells CASNPVGGGEQYF. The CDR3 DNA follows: TGTGCCAGTAACCCCGTAGGGGGCGGCGAGCAGTACTTC.

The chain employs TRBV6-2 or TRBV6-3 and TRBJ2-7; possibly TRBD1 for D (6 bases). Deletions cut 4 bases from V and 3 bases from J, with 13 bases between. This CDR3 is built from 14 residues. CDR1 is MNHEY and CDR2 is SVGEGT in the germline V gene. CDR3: CASSLQGNFYEQYF. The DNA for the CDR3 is TGTGCCAGCAGTTTACAGGGAAATTTCTACGAGCAGTACTTC.